Below are 13 T cell receptor beta chains sequenced from a single sample in a study of shared clonotypes between healthy human individuals. The data were produced by immunoSEQ multiplex PCR, yet TCRdb's version contains in-frame clones alone and is incomplete. The sample shows around 2.5 million clones, under 95% of them seen only once. Sequencing was done on a sample of naive CD4+ T cells from PBMCs. Subset defined: CD45RA+ positively selected. These receptors were taken from a man younger than 35 in good health. Some clones in this sample may be carry-over from other donors' samples.

This chain connects TRBV18 to TRBJ1-1, with 7 bases aligning to TRBD1. This CDR3 is 15 amino acids long. Trimming at V came to 4 bases and at J to 1 base, leaving 6 bases not matched to a gene. Germline V gene lookup returns CDR1 KGHSH and CDR2 LQKENI. CDR3 loop: CASSLSQGGNTEAFF. The CDR3 DNA reads TGTGCCAGCTCACTCTCTCAGGGGGGGAACACTGAAGCTTTCTTT.

The V gene is TRBV14, the J gene TRBJ1-2, with 9 bases fitting TRBD1. Trimming removed 4 bases from V and 4 bases from J; junction bases left unmatched: 7. The CDR3 sequence is 15 residues long. Looked up from germline, CDR1 is SGHDN and CDR2 is FVKESK. CDR3 DNA: TGTGCCAGCAGCCGAGAGACAGGGGGGGCCTATGGCTACACCTTC. Its translation is CASSRETGGAYGYTF.

The chain couples TRBV19 to TRBJ1-5; maybe TRBD1 (5 bases). The CDR3 sequence is 14 residues long. Germline V lookup: CDR1 LNHDA, CDR2 SQIVND (reference sequence). The CDR3 nucleotides read TGTGCTTCCCAACAGGTTCCCTATAATCAGCCCCAGCATTTT. Translating gives CASQQVPYNQPQHF.

The rearrangement uses TRBV18 and TRBJ2-7; D call uncertain. The CDR3 loop spans 13 amino acids. Germline V gene lookup returns CDR1 KGHSH and CDR2 LQKENI. The V end lost 2 bases, the J end lost 3 bases, and 8 bases lay between the germline ends. The CDR3 loop reads CASSPATHYEQYF. The CDR3 DNA reads TGTGCCAGCTCACCAGCGACGCACTACGAGCAGTACTTC. The variable domain in full, completed from reference TRBV18 and TRBJ2-7, reads NAGVMQNPRHLVRRRGQEARLRCSPMKGHSHVYWYRQLPEEGLKFMVYLQKENIIDESGMPKERFSAEFPKEGPSILRIQQVVRGDSAAYFCASSPATHYEQYFGPGTRLTVT.

The CDR3 region is CASSEIRGGNEQYF. For the CDR3, the DNA is TGTGCCAGCAGTGAGATCAGGGGCGGAAACGAGCAGTACTTC. This chain uses TRBV6-1 with TRBJ2-7, with D perhaps TRBD1 (6 bases). There are 14 residues in the CDR3. Trimming pared 3 bases from V and 5 bases from J, leaving 14 bases between. The germline V gene encodes CDR1 MNHNS and CDR2 SASEGT.

The V and J genes are TRBV18 and TRBJ2-1, with D possibly matching TRBD1 (5 bases). The CDR3 loop spans 14 amino acids. Trimming removed 6 bases from V and 6 bases from J, with 15 bases in between. In germline, CDR1 is KGHSH, CDR2 LQKENI. The CDR3 sequence: CASSPSGGANEQFF. CDR3 nucleotide sequence: TGTGCCAGCTCCCCGTCGGGTGGGGCCAATGAGCAGTTCTTC.

This chain connects TRBV7-3 to TRBJ1-5; unclear D gene. Trimming removed 11 bases at V and 8 bases at J, with 7 bases between. CDR1 is SGHTA, CDR2 FQGTGA, per germline. CDR3 length: 9 amino acids. Here the CDR3 DNA reads TGTGCCGGACCCAAGCCCCAGCATTTT. Its protein is CAGPKPQHF.

This clone showed up just once. The rearrangement joins TRBV4-3 to TRBJ2-5; D unclear. Trimming took 4 bases from V and 3 from J, leaving 12 bases between them. Germline V CDR1 and CDR2: LGHNA, YSLEER. The CDR3 extends over 14 amino acids. The CDR3 sequence is CASSPLDGEETQYF. As DNA, the CDR3 is TGCGCCAGCAGCCCACTGGACGGCGAAGAGACCCAGTACTTC.

This clone was found once. The chain combines TRBV6-6 with TRBJ2-1; possible D gene TRBD2, 6 bases. The CDR3 has 14 amino acids. V shed 5 bases and J shed 2 bases, with 10 bases lying between them. CDR1 and CDR2 (germline): MNHNY, SVGAGI (reference sequence). The CDR3 loop reads CASSPGLAYNEQFF. The CDR3 bases are TGTGCCAGCAGTCCGGGACTCGCCTACAATGAGCAGTTCTTC.

The chain joins TRBV5-1 to TRBJ2-7; TRBD1 agrees at 9 bases. V lost 0 bases, J lost 5 bases, and 12 bases stayed unmatched. CDR1 and CDR2 from the germline V gene are SGHRS and YFSETQ. This CDR3 is 17 amino acids long. For the CDR3, the DNA is TGCGCCAGCAGCTTGGGGACAGGGGTCGGAATTCTGGACGAGCAGTACTTC. Protein product: CASSLGTGVGILDEQYF.

This chain links TRBV5-4 with TRBJ2-7; TRBD2 aligns across 7 bases. J was trimmed by 7 bases and V by 5 bases; bases with no gene match: 12. The CDR3 totals 14 residues. The germline CDR1 and CDR2 sequences are SGHNT and YYREEE (reference sequence). The CDR3 spells CASRPWGGSREQYF. The CDR3 DNA sequence: TGTGCCAGCAGGCCCTGGGGCGGGAGTAGGGAGCAGTACTTC.

This chain joins TRBV28 and TRBJ2-6; 8 bases line up with TRBD1. Trimming at V came to 8 bases and at J to 2 bases, leaving 14 bases not matched to a gene. Germline V gene data show CDR1 as MDHEN and CDR2 as SYDVKM. There are 18 residues in the CDR3. The CDR3 region is CASAIPGGARTGANVLTF. CDR3 coding DNA: TGTGCCAGCGCTATACCAGGGGGCGCGAGAACTGGGGCCAACGTCCTGACTTTC.

The chain links TRBV11-3 to TRBJ2-3, with D maybe TRBD1 (6 bases). V lost 4 bases to trimming and J lost 5 bases, with 7 bases between them. Per germline, CDR1 SGHNT and CDR2 YENEEA. This CDR3 spans 12 amino acids. The CDR3 here is CASSWGQDTQYF. The CDR3 DNA reads TGTGCCAGCAGCTGGGGACAAGATACGCAGTATTTT.